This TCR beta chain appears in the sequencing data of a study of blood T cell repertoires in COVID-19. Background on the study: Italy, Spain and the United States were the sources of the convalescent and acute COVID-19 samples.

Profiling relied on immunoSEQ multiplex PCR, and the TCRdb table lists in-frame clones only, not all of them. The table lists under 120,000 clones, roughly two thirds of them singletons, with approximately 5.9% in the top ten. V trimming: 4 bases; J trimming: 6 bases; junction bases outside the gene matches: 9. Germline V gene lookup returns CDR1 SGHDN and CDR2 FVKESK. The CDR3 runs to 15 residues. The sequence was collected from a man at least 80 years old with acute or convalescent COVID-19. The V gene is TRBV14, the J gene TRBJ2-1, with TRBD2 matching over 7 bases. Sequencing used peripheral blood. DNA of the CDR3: TGTGCCAGCAGCCCCGGGGAGCGGGATGTCAATGAGCAGTTCTTC. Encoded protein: CASSPGERDVNEQFF. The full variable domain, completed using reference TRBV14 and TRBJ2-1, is EAGVTQFPSHSVIEKGQTVTLRCDPISGHDNLYWYRRVMGKEIKFLLHFVKESKQDESGMPNNRFLAERTGGTYSTLKVQPAELEDSGVYFCASSPGERDVNEQFFGPGTRLTVL.